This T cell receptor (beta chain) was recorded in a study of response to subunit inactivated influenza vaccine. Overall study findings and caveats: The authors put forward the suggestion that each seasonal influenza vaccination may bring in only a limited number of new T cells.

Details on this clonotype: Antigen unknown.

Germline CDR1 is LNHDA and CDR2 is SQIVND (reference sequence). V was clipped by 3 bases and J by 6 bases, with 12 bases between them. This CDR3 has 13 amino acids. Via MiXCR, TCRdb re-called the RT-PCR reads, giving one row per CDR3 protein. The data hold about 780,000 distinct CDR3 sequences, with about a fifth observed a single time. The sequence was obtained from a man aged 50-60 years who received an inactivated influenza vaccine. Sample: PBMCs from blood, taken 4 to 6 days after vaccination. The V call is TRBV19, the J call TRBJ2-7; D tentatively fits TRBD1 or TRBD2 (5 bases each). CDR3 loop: CASSMGETGEQYF. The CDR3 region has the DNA TGTGCCAGTAGTATGGGGGAGACGGGCGAGCAGTACTTC.